These T cell receptor beta chains were read from a single sample in a study of blood T cell repertoires in COVID-19. Assay used: immunoSEQ multiplex PCR; TCRdb lists only in-frame clones, some missing. The data show about 320,000 clones, approximately 81% seen once. The specimen was PBMCs or T cells enriched from blood (not recorded which). The receptors were sampled from a woman aged 25 to 45 who had been exposed to COVID-19. The CDR3 runs from the conserved cysteine through the conserved F or W. A D gene is named only where the DNA matches it firmly. The size entry is marked missing in some rows and otherwise reads once, few, many or a size class.

>-|TRBJ2-7|TRBV5-6|-
TGTGCCAGCAGTAGATTGAATACAGGGTACGCCGCCGAGCAGTACTTC
CASSRLNTGYAAEQYF
>TRBD1|TRBJ2-3|TRBV29-1|-
TGCAGCGTTGAGGGCGGGACAGGTGCCACTCAGTATTTT
CSVEGGTGATQYF
>TRBD1|TRBJ1-5|TRBV4-1|-
TGCGCCAGCAGCCACCCGGACAGGGGGCGTCAGCCCCAGCATTTT
CASSHPDRGRQPQHF
>TRBD2|TRBJ2-3|TRBV30|-
TGTGCCTGGAGCCCCGCCGGACTAGCGGGAGTCGCAGATACGCAGTATTTT
CAWSPAGLAGVADTQYF
>TRBD1|TRBJ1-2|TRBV28|-
TGTGCCAGCAGCCGAGGGACAGTGAATGGCTACACCTTC
CASSRGTVNGYTF
>TRBD1|TRBJ1-2|TRBV29-1|once
TGCAGCGTTGGGGGGCGTTATGGACAGGGGAAAGATGGCTACACCTTC
CSVGGRYGQGKDGYTF
>TRBD1|TRBJ2-7|TRBV7-8|-
TGTGCCAGCAGCCCCACCCGGACAGGGCGCGAGCAGTACTTC
CASSPTRTGREQYF
>TRBD1|TRBJ2-3|TRBV15|-
TGTGCCACCAGCACATTGACAGGGATAGTCACAGATACGCAGTATTTT
CATSTLTGIVTDTQYF
>-|TRBJ1-2|TRBV12-3/TRBV12-4|-
TGTGCCCCGGGGGGGTGCGAGGGCTACACCTTC
CAPGGCEGYTF
>TRBD1|TRBJ1-4|TRBV27|many
TGTGCCAGCAGTTTCTCGGGACAGCTACTTGAAAAACTGTTTTTT
CASSFSGQLLEKLFF
>-|TRBJ2-5|TRBV7-9|-
TGTGCCAGCAGCTTAGAACCTGGGAGGGAGACCCAGTACTTC
CASSLEPGRETQYF
>-|TRBJ1-2|TRBV4-3|-
TGCGCCAGCAGCCAAGCCGCGGGTCCGTCGACAGGAATCTTCTCCTATGGCTACACCTTC
CASSQAAGPSTGIFSYGYTF
>-|TRBJ2-1|TRBV7-3|-
TGTGCCAGCAGCTCCCAGGGTAGCTCCTACAATGAGCAGTTCTTC
CASSSQGSSYNEQFF
>-|TRBJ2-7|TRBV30|-
TGTGCCTGGAGCAGGGACAATTACGAGCAGTACTTC
CAWSRDNYEQYF
>-|TRBJ2-2|TRBV12-5|-
TGTGCTAGTGGTACAAGACAGAGCACCGGGGAGCTGTTTTTT
CASGTRQSTGELFF
>-|TRBJ1-2|TRBV10-2|-
TGCGCCAGCAGTGAAACAGGGAAGATGCCTTATGGCTACACCTTC
CASSETGKMPYGYTF
>-|TRBJ1-4|TRBV7-9|-
TGTGCCAGCACCGGATGGGGGGGAGAAAAACTGTTTTTT
CASTGWGGEKLFF
>TRBD1|TRBJ2-1|TRBV19|-
TGTGCCAGTAGAAAACCTGGGACAGGGTCGACTGAGCAGTTCTTC
CASRKPGTGSTEQFF
>TRBD2|TRBJ2-2|TRBV9|-
TGTGCCAGCAGCGTAGACGGGGGGTTCACCGGGGAGCTGTTTTTT
CASSVDGGFTGELFF
>-|TRBJ1-2|TRBV11-2|-
TGTGCCAGCACCCTCGGGAGAAACTATGGCTACACCTTC
CASTLGRNYGYTF
>TRBD2|TRBJ2-1|TRBV14|-
TGTGCCAGCAGCCTTAGTAGCGGGGGGTACAATGAGCAGTTCTTC
CASSLSSGGYNEQFF